The next 14 T cell receptor beta chains were all read from a single sample in a study of blood T cell repertoires in COVID-19. The method was immunoSEQ multiplex PCR; TCRdb's version includes in-frame clones alone and lacks a portion of them. In the table there are around 250,000 clones, 86% of which are singletons. Sequencing used peripheral blood. The receptors come from a woman under 40 with active or convalescent COVID-19.

The V call is TRBV10-3, the J call TRBJ2-1; D might be TRBD1 (6 bases). Germline CDR1 and CDR2: ENHRY and SYGVKD. This CDR3 has 16 amino acids. V was trimmed by 0 bases and J by 6 bases, leaving 15 bases between them. CDR3 residues: CAISESFTGSSNEQFF. CDR3 DNA sequence: TGTGCCATCAGTGAGTCTTTCACAGGGAGCTCCAATGAGCAGTTCTTC.

The table lists this clone with a count of one. The chain recombines TRBV25-1 with TRBJ2-7, with TRBD1 matching 10 bases. The germline gives CDR1 MGHDK, CDR2 SYGVNS. This CDR3 has 18 residues. V trimming: 6 bases; J trimming: 3 bases; junction bases outside the gene matches: 17. The CDR3 here is CASSPPPGTGVKSYEQYF. CDR3 DNA: TGTGCCAGCAGCCCTCCCCCTGGGACAGGGGTTAAAAGCTACGAGCAGTACTTC.

The rearrangement links TRBV12-3 or TRBV12-4 to TRBJ1-2; possibly TRBD1 for D (5 bases). This CDR3 is 13 amino acids long. V lost 6 bases to trimming and J lost 4 bases, with 12 bases between them. The CDR3 DNA sequence: TGTGCCAGCAGGGGGGACTTGATCTATGGCTACACCTTC. Its protein is CASRGDLIYGYTF.

V usage is TRBV20-1 and J usage is TRBJ2-3; D perhaps matches TRBD2 (7 bases). V lost 3 bases and J 1 base, leaving 11 bases between the germline ends. Looked up from germline, CDR1 is DFQATT and CDR2 is SNEGSKA (reference sequence). CDR3 size: 14 residues. The CDR3 DNA is TGCAGTGCTAGTTTGGGGGGGCGCACAGATACGCAGTATTTT. It is translated as CSASLGGRTDTQYF.

The V gene is TRBV7-2, the J gene TRBJ2-3; 11 bases align to TRBD2. The V gene's germline CDR1 is SGHTA and CDR2 FQGNSA. J gave up 2 bases and V 4 bases, and 11 bases lay outside the gene matches. There are 18 residues in the CDR3. In DNA form, the CDR3 reads TGTGCCAGCAGCTCTCCTTATGCGACTAGCGGGGCCACAGATACGCAGTATTTT. Protein: CASSSPYATSGATDTQYF.

This clone was found a few times. This chain connects TRBV5-1 to TRBJ1-2; 11 nucleotides match TRBD1. The trim removed 4 bases at V and 4 bases at J, leaving 12 bases unmatched. CDR3 size: 17 residues. Germline V CDR1 and CDR2: SGHRS, YFSETQ. In DNA, the CDR3 is TGCGCCAGCAGCATCGGACAGGGGGCGAGGGAAGGCTATGGCTACACCTTC. Translating gives CASSIGQGAREGYGYTF.

The chain is built from TRBV14 and TRBJ2-2, with 8 bases lining up with TRBD2. Germline CDR1 reads SGHDN; CDR2 reads FVKESK. The ends lost 1 base at V and 5 bases at J; junction bases unmatched: 6. This CDR3 contains 16 residues. The CDR3 region has the DNA TGTGCCAGCAGCCAAGGGACTAGCTTTAGGACCGGGGAGCTGTTTTTT. Its protein product is CASSQGTSFRTGELFF.

Only a few counts were recorded for this clone. J is TRBJ2-7 and V is TRBV7-9; the match to TRBD1 covers 7 bases. This CDR3 spans 14 amino acids. Trimming cost V 2 bases and J 6 bases; bases outside gene matches: 7. Germline V gene data show CDR1 as SEHNR and CDR2 as FQNEAQ (reference sequence). The CDR3 DNA reads TGTGCCAGCAGCTTACGGGCAGGGGGTGGCGAGCAGTACTTC. Translated: CASSLRAGGGEQYF.

The V call is TRBV5-1, the J call TRBJ2-7; 7 nucleotides align to TRBD1. J gave up 3 bases and V 0 bases, and 6 bases lay outside the gene matches. CDR3 size: 15 residues. The germline CDR1 and CDR2 sequences are SGHRS and YFSETQ. CDR3 sequence reads: CASSLEGQIFYEQYF. The CDR3 DNA follows: TGCGCCAGCAGCTTGGAGGGACAGATTTTCTACGAGCAGTACTTC.

The V call is TRBV11-2, the J call TRBJ1-5, with D uncertain. This CDR3 spans 13 amino acids. Germline CDR1 is SGHAT and CDR2 is FQNNGV. Trimming cost V 8 bases and J 5 bases, with 13 bases left between them. The CDR3: CASSLGRDQPQHF. CDR3 bases: TGTGCCAGCTCCCTCGGGAGGGATCAGCCCCAGCATTTT.

This clone appeared a few times. J is TRBJ1-1 and V is TRBV29-1; D ambiguous. The V gene's germline CDR1 is SQVTM and CDR2 ANQGSEA. This CDR3 has 12 residues. The V end lost 7 bases, the J end lost 1 base, and 10 bases lay between the germline ends. The CDR3 coding sequence is TGCAGCGCAGCGAGACCGAACACTGAAGCTTTCTTT. It yields the protein CSAARPNTEAFF.

V is TRBV4-3 and J is TRBJ2-7; D is unresolved. This CDR3 is built from 15 residues. Germline V lookup: CDR1 LGHNA, CDR2 YSLEER. Trimming stripped 1 base from V and 2 bases from J, with 12 bases between. CDR3 nucleotide sequence: TGCGCCAGCAGCCAAGGCCCAGGTGATACCTACGAGCAGTACTTC. Translated, it gives CASSQGPGDTYEQYF.

A word on this clone: Other DNA sequences from this sample encode an identical CDR3 as well. V usage is TRBV28 and J usage is TRBJ1-3; unclear D gene. Germline V gene lookup returns CDR1 MDHEN and CDR2 SYDVKM. The CDR3 spans 14 residues. Trimming took 4 bases from V and 2 from J, leaving 9 bases between them. The CDR3, as DNA: TGTGCCAGCAGTTCCCCGGGAGCTGGAAACACCATATATTTT. It is translated as CASSSPGAGNTIYF.

The chain joins TRBV9 to TRBJ1-4; TRBD1 matches 8 bases. The CDR3 is 17 amino acids. J gave up 3 bases and V 3 bases, and 10 bases lay outside the gene matches. The germline gives CDR1 SGDLS, CDR2 YYNGEE. CDR3 residues: CASSARSGQGPNEKLFF. CDR3 nucleotide sequence: TGTGCCAGCAGCGCCCGCAGTGGACAGGGTCCTAATGAAAAACTGTTTTTT.